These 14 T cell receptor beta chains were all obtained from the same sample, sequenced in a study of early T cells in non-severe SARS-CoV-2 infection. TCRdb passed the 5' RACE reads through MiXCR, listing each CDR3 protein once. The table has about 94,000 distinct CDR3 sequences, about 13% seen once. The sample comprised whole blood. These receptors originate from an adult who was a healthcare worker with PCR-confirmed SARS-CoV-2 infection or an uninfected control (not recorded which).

The CDR3 loop is CASSLPGTGSYNEQFF. In DNA, the CDR3 is TGCGCCAGCAGCCTTCCCGGGACAGGATCCTACAATGAGCAGTTCTTC. The rearrangement links TRBV5-1 to TRBJ2-1, with 8 bases matching TRBD1. This CDR3 has 16 amino acids. The germline V gene encodes CDR1 SGHRS and CDR2 YFSETQ. J was trimmed by 1 base and V by 4 bases; bases with no gene match: 7.

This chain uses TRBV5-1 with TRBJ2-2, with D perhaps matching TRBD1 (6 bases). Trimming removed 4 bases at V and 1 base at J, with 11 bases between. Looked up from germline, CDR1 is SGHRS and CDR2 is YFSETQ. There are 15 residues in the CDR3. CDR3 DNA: TGCGCCAGCAGCGGAACAGGGAGGAACACCGGGGAGCTGTTTTTT. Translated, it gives CASSGTGRNTGELFF.

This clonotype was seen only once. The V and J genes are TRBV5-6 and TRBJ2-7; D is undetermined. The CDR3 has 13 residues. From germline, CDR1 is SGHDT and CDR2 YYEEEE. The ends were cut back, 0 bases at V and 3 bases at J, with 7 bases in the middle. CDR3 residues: CASSLGHGYEQYF. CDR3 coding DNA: TGTGCCAGCAGCTTGGGTCACGGCTACGAGCAGTACTTC.

This CDR3 reads CASSQADRANTEAFF. The CDR3 region has the DNA TGCGCCAGCAGCCAAGCGGACAGGGCCAACACTGAAGCTTTCTTT. The chain recombines TRBV4-1 with TRBJ1-1; the match to TRBD1 covers 8 bases. The junction had 3 bases not matched to a gene; V was cut back by 1 base and J by 2 bases. The CDR3 loop spans 15 amino acids. Germline CDR1 and CDR2: MGHRA and YSYEKL.

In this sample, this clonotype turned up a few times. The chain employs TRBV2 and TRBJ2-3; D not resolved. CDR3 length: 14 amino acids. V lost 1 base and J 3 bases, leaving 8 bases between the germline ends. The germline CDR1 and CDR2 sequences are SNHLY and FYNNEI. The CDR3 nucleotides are TGTGCCAGCAGTGAAGGGAAAGGAACAGATACGCAGTATTTT. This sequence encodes CASSEGKGTDTQYF.

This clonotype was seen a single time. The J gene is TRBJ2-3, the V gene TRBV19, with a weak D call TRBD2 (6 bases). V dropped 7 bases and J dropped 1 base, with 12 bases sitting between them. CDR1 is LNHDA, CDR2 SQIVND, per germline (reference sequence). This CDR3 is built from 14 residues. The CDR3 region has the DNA TGTGCCAGTAAGGGGACTGGGCGCACAGATACGCAGTATTTT. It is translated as CASKGTGRTDTQYF.

Here the CDR3 reads CASSLQGYGYTF. As DNA, the CDR3 is TGTGCCAGCAGCTTGCAGGGCTATGGCTACACCTTC. The chain recombines TRBV7-2 with TRBJ1-2; TRBD1 is a possible D gene (5 bases). The CDR3 covers 12 residues. Looked up from germline, CDR1 is SGHTA and CDR2 is FQGNSA. Trimming removed 3 bases from V and 4 bases from J, with 6 bases in between.

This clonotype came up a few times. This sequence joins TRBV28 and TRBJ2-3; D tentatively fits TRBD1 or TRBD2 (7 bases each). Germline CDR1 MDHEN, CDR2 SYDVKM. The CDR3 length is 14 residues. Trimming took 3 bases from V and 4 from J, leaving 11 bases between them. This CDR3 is CASSFRGGPDTQYF. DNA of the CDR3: TGTGCCAGCAGTTTCAGGGGGGGTCCAGATACGCAGTATTTT.

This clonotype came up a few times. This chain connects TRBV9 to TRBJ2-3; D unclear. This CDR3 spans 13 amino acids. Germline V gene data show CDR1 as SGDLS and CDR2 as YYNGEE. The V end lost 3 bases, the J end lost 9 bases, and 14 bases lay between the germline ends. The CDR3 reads CASSEGPGRTQYF. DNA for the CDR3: TGTGCCAGCAGCGAAGGACCCGGCCGGACGCAGTATTTT.

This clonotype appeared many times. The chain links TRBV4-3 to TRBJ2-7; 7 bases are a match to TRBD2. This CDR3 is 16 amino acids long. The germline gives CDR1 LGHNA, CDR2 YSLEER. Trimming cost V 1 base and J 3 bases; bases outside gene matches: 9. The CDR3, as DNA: TGCGCCAGCAGCCAAGGTATGGGAGGGTCCTACTACGAGCAGTACTTC. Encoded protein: CASSQGMGGSYYEQYF.

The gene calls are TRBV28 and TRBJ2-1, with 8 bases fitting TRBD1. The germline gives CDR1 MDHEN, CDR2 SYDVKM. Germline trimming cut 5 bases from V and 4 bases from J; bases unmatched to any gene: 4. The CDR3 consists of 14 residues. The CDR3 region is CASSLDRGYNEQFF. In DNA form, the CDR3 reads TGTGCCAGCAGTCTCGACAGGGGATACAATGAGCAGTTCTTC.

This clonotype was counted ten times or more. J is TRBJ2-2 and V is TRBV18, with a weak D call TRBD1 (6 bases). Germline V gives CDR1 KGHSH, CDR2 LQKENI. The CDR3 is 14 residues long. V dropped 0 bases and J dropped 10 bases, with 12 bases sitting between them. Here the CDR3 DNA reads TGTGCCAGCTCACCACCGGGGGCGGCTGTGGAGCTGTTTTTT. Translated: CASSPPGAAVELFF.

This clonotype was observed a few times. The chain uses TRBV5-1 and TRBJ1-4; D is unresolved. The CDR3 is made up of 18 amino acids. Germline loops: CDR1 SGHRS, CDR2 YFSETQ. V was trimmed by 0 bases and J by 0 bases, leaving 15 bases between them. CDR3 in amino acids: CASSLEGTTVATNEKLFF. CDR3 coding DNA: TGCGCCAGCAGCTTGGAAGGTACCACCGTTGCAACTAATGAAAAACTGTTTTTT. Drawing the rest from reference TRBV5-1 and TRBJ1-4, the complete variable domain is KAGVTQTPRYLIKTRGQQVTLSCSPISGHRSVSWYQQTPGQGLQFLFEYFSETQRNKGNFPGRFSGRQFSNSRSEMNVSTLELGDSALYLCASSLEGTTVATNEKLFFGSGTQLSVL.

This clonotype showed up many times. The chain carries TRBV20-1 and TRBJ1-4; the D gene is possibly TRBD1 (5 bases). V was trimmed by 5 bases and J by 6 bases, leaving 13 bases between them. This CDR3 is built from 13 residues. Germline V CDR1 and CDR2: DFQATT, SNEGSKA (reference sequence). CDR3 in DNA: TGCAGTGCTCCCCGGCTAGGGGATGAAAAACTGTTTTTT. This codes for CSAPRLGDEKLFF.